This TCR beta chain was recorded in a study of T cell repertoires in cytomegalovirus infection. The overall study: Well-studied HLA-B-restricted CMV epitopes were used in the study alongside recently identified HLA-C-restricted ones.

In the case of this clonotype: Its cognate antigen is unknown.

TCRdb redid the calling of the reads with MiXCR, one entry per CDR3 protein. The table has some 270,000 distinct CDR3 sequences, roughly a fifth seen once. V lost 5 bases and J 3 bases, leaving 14 bases between the germline ends. Germline CDR1 and CDR2: MNHNS and SASEGT. This CDR3 is 14 amino acids long. The genes are TRBV6-1 and TRBJ2-7, with D possibly matching TRBD1 (7 bases). The sample in question was cultured PBMCs, obtained from culture after CMV antigen stimulation. The sequence derives from a human donor in good health (CMV status not recorded). Some clones in this sample may be carry-over from other donors' samples. CDR3: CASSRTTGDYEQYF. In DNA, the CDR3 is TGTGCCAGCAGTCGGACTACAGGGGACTACGAGCAGTACTTC.